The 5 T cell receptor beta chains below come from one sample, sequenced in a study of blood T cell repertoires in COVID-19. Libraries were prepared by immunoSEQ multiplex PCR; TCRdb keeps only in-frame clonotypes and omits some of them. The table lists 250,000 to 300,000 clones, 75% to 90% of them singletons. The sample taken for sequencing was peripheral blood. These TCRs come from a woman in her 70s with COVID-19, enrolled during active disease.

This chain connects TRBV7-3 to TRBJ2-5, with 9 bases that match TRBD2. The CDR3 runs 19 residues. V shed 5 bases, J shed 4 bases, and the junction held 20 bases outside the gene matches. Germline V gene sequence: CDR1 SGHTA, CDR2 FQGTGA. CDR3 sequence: CASSTPTAGGLIRRETQYF. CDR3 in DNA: TGTGCCAGCAGCACTCCGACAGCGGGGGGCCTGATTCGTCGAGAGACCCAGTACTTC.

The CDR3 coding sequence is TGTGCCAGCTCACCACCGGGGGCGGGGGACTACAATGAGCAGTTCTTC. It yields the protein CASSPPGAGDYNEQFF. This chain connects TRBV18 to TRBJ2-1; TRBD2 is a possible D gene (7 bases). The length of the CDR3 is 16 residues. Per germline, CDR1 KGHSH and CDR2 LQKENI. Trimming cost V 0 bases and J 3 bases, with 12 bases left between them.

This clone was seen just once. The DNA for the CDR3 is TGTGCCAGCAGTTTTCGTTGGGGGGTACTAAACTATGGCTACACCTTC. Encoded protein: CASSFRWGVLNYGYTF. The V call is TRBV28, the J call TRBJ1-2; D perhaps matches TRBD1 (5 bases). Germline-derived CDR1 and CDR2 are MDHEN and SYDVKM. Trimming removed 3 bases from V and 2 bases from J, with 16 bases in between. This CDR3 is 16 amino acids long.

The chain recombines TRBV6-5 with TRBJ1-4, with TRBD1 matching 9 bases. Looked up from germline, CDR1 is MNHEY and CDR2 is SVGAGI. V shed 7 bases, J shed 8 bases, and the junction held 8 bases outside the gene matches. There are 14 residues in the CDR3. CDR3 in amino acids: CASTNYRGREKLFF. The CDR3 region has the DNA TGTGCCAGCACCAACTACAGGGGGCGCGAAAAACTGTTTTTT.

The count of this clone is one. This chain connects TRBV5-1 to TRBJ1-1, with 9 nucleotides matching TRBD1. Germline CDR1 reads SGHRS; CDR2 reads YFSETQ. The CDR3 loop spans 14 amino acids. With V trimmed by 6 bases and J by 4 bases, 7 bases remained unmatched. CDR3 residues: CASISGQGGTEAFF. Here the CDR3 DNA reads TGCGCCAGCATATCGGGACAGGGCGGCACTGAAGCTTTCTTT.